This entry lists 24 T cell receptor beta chains sequenced from one sample in a study of somatic mutations in cytotoxic T cells in rheumatoid arthritis. Measured with immunoSEQ multiplex PCR; TCRdb has only the in-frame clones, and not every one. In the table there are about 19,000 clones, approximately 80% of which are singletons. Sequences were obtained from CD8+ T cells sorted from blood. Receptors originate from an adult with rheumatoid arthritis.

V gene TRBV7-3 combines with J gene TRBJ2-7; TRBD1 matches at 10 bases. Germline V CDR1 and CDR2: SGHTA, FQGTGA. The CDR3 has 16 amino acids. The ends lost 3 bases at V and 4 bases at J; junction bases unmatched: 9. Here the CDR3 reads CASSLAGDRGPYEQYF. CDR3 nucleotides: TGTGCCAGCAGCTTGGCAGGAGACAGGGGGCCTTACGAGCAGTACTTC. Looking up the rest from reference TRBV7-3 and TRBJ2-7 gives the full variable domain: GAGVSQTPSNKVTEKGKYVELRCDPISGHTALYWYRQSLGQGPEFLIYFQGTGAADDSGLPNDRFFAVRPEGSVSTLKIQRTERGDSAVYLCASSLAGDRGPYEQYFGPGTRLTVT.

This chain joins TRBV7-8 and TRBJ2-1, with 10 bases aligning to TRBD2. There are 15 residues in the CDR3. Germline-derived CDR1 and CDR2 are SGHVS and FQNEAQ. The V and J ends lost 5 bases and 2 bases, in that order; junction bases with no gene match: 3. This chain's CDR3 is CASSNSGGAYNEQFF. The CDR3 DNA follows: TGTGCCAGCAGCAACAGCGGGGGGGCCTACAATGAGCAGTTCTTC.

J is TRBJ2-7 and V is TRBV6-1; 10 nucleotides agree with TRBD1. CDR1 and CDR2 (germline): MNHNS, SASEGT. V dropped 6 bases and J dropped 1; count of bases not matched to a gene: 6. CDR3 size: 15 residues. In nucleotides, the CDR3 is TGTGCCAGCAGCCTGACAGGGGGCTCTTCCTACGAGCAGTACTTC. Translating it yields CASSLTGGSSYEQYF.

The genes are TRBV13 and TRBJ2-1; 8 nucleotides line up with TRBD2. Trimming took 7 bases from V and 10 from J; bases not matched to a gene: 12. The CDR3 runs 14 residues. Germline values: CDR1 PRHDT, CDR2 FYEKMQ (reference sequence). CDR3 sequence: CASTEGKLAAEQFF. CDR3 coding DNA: TGTGCCAGCACCGAGGGGAAACTAGCGGCAGAGCAGTTCTTC.

The chain couples TRBV5-1 to TRBJ2-7; no clear D gene. This CDR3 has 15 residues. Germline V gene data show CDR1 as SGHRS and CDR2 as YFSETQ. V lost 0 bases and J 2 bases, leaving 12 bases between the germline ends. The CDR3: CASSLAESTAYEQYF. For the CDR3, the DNA is TGCGCCAGCAGCTTGGCGGAAAGTACCGCCTACGAGCAGTACTTC.

This clone was counted a single time. The rearrangement joins TRBV5-1 to TRBJ2-2; a possible D gene is TRBD2 (6 bases). This CDR3 contains 16 residues. Germline CDR1 SGHRS, CDR2 YFSETQ. With 9 bases removed from V and 6 bases from J, the gap between germline ends came to 24 bases. CDR3 sequence (DNA): TGCGCCACCTTTGGACTGGGGGGTCCATCTGCCGGGGAGCTGTTTTTT. Its translation: CATFGLGGPSAGELFF.

The sample holds one count of this clone. The chain carries TRBV5-5 and TRBJ2-5; 8 positions agree with TRBD1. The V segment lost 0 bases and the J segment 5 bases; nucleotides outside the gene matches: 12. The CDR3 length is 17 residues. Looked up from germline, CDR1 is SGHKS and CDR2 is YYEKEE (reference sequence). As DNA, the CDR3 is TGTGCCAGCAGCTTGGAGAATGGCAGGGGGCTCGAGGAGACCCAGTACTTC. Protein: CASSLENGRGLEETQYF. Supplemented by reference TRBV5-5 and TRBJ2-5, the full variable domain reads DAGVTQSPTHLIKTRGQQVTLRCSPISGHKSVSWYQQVLGQGPQFIFQYYEKEERGRGNFPDRFSARQFPNYSSELNVNALLLGDSALYLCASSLENGRGLEETQYFGPGTRLLVL.

The genes are TRBV7-2 and TRBJ1-4, with 9 positions matching TRBD1. Trimming removed 5 bases from V and 8 bases from J; junction bases left unmatched: 6. CDR3 length: 14 residues. Germline V gives CDR1 SGHTA, CDR2 FQGNSA. The CDR3 loop reads CASSVTGGWEKLFF. The CDR3 DNA reads TGTGCCAGCAGCGTTACAGGGGGCTGGGAAAAACTGTTTTTT.

The chain employs TRBV23-1 and TRBJ1-2; 7 nucleotides agree with TRBD1. TRBV23-1 is filed as an ORF, its function uncertain. This CDR3 is built from 16 residues. J gave up 4 bases and V 1 base, and 9 bases lay outside the gene matches. CDR3 nucleotides: TGCGCCAGCAGTCAATGTCCCGGGACAGACCTCTATGGCTACACCTTC. Its protein is CASSQCPGTDLYGYTF.

This clone was recorded once. The chain has TRBV25-1 and TRBJ2-7; 11 bases fit TRBD1. This CDR3 spans 14 amino acids. Germline V gene sequence: CDR1 MGHDK, CDR2 SYGVNS. V lost 7 bases to trimming and J lost 2 bases; unmatched junction nucleotides: 4. The CDR3 coding sequence is TGTGCCAGCAAGGGGACAGGGGGGGCCTACGAGCAGTACTTC. This sequence encodes CASKGTGGAYEQYF.

The chain has TRBV20-1 and TRBJ2-2, with unresolved D. Germline CDR1 and CDR2: DFQATT and SNEGSKA (reference sequence). This CDR3 region has 11 residues. The CDR3 DNA is TGCGCAGTATTCAACACCGGGGAGCTGTTTTTT. Its protein product is CAVFNTGELFF.

In nucleotides, the CDR3 is TGTGCCGTCGGGCTCACCGGGGAGCTGTTTTTT. This encodes CAVGLTGELFF. The chain combines TRBV10-3 with TRBJ2-2; D remains ambiguous. Germline V gives CDR1 ENHRY, CDR2 SYGVKD. V was shortened by 11 bases and J by 4 bases, with 8 bases between the two germline ends. The CDR3 is made up of 11 amino acids.

The rearrangement uses TRBV5-1 and TRBJ1-5; D not resolved. The germline gives CDR1 SGHRS, CDR2 YFSETQ. V was pared by 3 bases and J by 0 bases, with 10 bases between. The CDR3 length is 15 residues. This chain's CDR3 is CASSSDPYSNQPQHF. CDR3 DNA sequence: TGCGCCAGCAGCTCCGACCCCTATAGCAATCAGCCCCAGCATTTT.

The V gene is TRBV4-3, the J gene TRBJ2-7, with a tentative D call TRBD2 (5 bases). The germline CDR1 and CDR2 sequences are LGHNA and YSLEER. The CDR3 sequence is 15 residues long. Trimming pared 4 bases from V and 2 bases from J, leaving 15 bases between. The DNA for the CDR3 is TGCGCCAGCAGCCCAACAGAGGAGGAGACCTACGAGCAGTACTTC. Translated: CASSPTEEETYEQYF.

The rearrangement links TRBV10-1 to TRBJ2-7, with D hard to call. The CDR3 is made up of 12 amino acids. The V gene's germline CDR1 is WNHNN and CDR2 SYGVQD (reference sequence). The ends were cut back, 5 bases at V and 4 bases at J, with 9 bases in the middle. Here the CDR3 reads CASSLKDYEQYV. The CDR3 DNA follows: TGCGCCAGCAGTCTTAAGGATTACGAGCAGTACGTC.

The chain recombines TRBV2 with TRBJ1-1, with TRBD1 as a possible D gene (5 bases). The CDR3 is 11 amino acids. From germline, CDR1 is SNHLY and CDR2 FYNNEI. Trimming removed 7 bases from V and 9 bases from J, with 12 bases in between. In DNA, the CDR3 is TGTGCCAGCAACCAGGAGGGACAAGCTTTCTTT. It encodes CASNQEGQAFF.

The rearrangement joins TRBV11-2 to TRBJ1-6; D gene uncertain. CDR1 is SGHAT, CDR2 FQNNGV, per germline. The CDR3 totals 16 residues. V lost 0 bases to trimming and J lost 7 bases, with 13 bases between them. DNA for the CDR3: TGTGCCAGCAGCTTAGAATATGACACAGTCAATTCACCCCTCCACTTT. It codes for CASSLEYDTVNSPLHF.

The chain is built from TRBV25-1 and TRBJ1-5; 8 bases match TRBD1. This CDR3 region has 16 residues. V gave up 3 bases and J gave up 3 bases; unmatched junction bases: 7. CDR1 is MGHDK, CDR2 SYGVNS, per germline. The CDR3 coding sequence is TGTGCCAGCAGTGAGGGACCGACAGGGGCCAATCAGCCCCAGCATTTT. Its translation: CASSEGPTGANQPQHF.

This chain connects TRBV19 to TRBJ1-1; D is uncertain. The germline V gene has CDR1 LNHDA and CDR2 SQIVND (reference sequence). The CDR3 is 13 residues long. V lost 8 bases and J lost 1, with 11 bases in between. CDR3 sequence: CASFSVGNTEAFF. The CDR3 DNA sequence: TGTGCCAGTTTTTCGGTCGGGAACACTGAAGCTTTCTTT.

J is TRBJ1-5 and V is TRBV9, with 10 bases aligning to TRBD1. With V trimmed by 3 bases and J by 5 bases, 2 bases remained unmatched. Germline-derived CDR1 and CDR2 are SGDLS and YYNGEE. This CDR3 comprises 14 residues. CDR3 coding DNA: TGTGCCAGCAGCGCGACAGGGGGCTATCAGCCCCAGCATTTT. This translates into CASSATGGYQPQHF.

The chain is built from TRBV5-6 and TRBJ2-7; 11 bases map to TRBD2. V gave up 3 bases and J gave up 6 bases; unmatched junction bases: 2. CDR3 length: 13 amino acids. Germline-derived CDR1 and CDR2 are SGHDT and YYEEEE. The chain's CDR3 is CASSSGLAGEQYF. The CDR3 region has the DNA TGTGCCAGCAGCTCTGGACTAGCGGGCGAGCAGTACTTC.

The chain has TRBV14 and TRBJ1-2; TRBD1 matches 11 bases. From germline, CDR1 is SGHDN and CDR2 FVKESK. The V and J ends lost 0 bases and 6 bases, in that order; junction bases with no gene match: 6. The CDR3 sequence is 16 residues long. The CDR3 protein is CASSQEDRGLVDGYTF. In nucleotides, the CDR3 is TGTGCCAGCAGCCAAGAGGACAGGGGGCTAGTCGATGGCTACACCTTC.

The chain has TRBV21-1 and TRBJ1-2; TRBD1 is taken as the D call from the table, unchecked against the DNA. TRBV21-1 is a pseudogene segment. The CDR3 length is 18 residues. The CDR3 sequence is CASSKGGQYRLPNYGYTF. CDR3 sequence (DNA): TGTGCCAGCAGCAAAGGGGGACAGTACCGGCTCCCTAACTATGGCTACACCTTC.

The genes are TRBV5-4 and TRBJ2-7; 13 bases align to TRBD2. Trimming took 4 bases from V and 0 from J; bases not matched to a gene: 7. Germline V gene sequence: CDR1 SGHNT, CDR2 YYREEE (reference sequence). The CDR3 runs to 17 residues. The CDR3 spells CASSELAGGPGSYEQYF. The DNA for the CDR3 is TGTGCCAGCAGCGAACTAGCGGGAGGGCCTGGCTCCTACGAGCAGTACTTC.